Given below is one T cell receptor beta chain in context. Its target is unknown. The record originates from a study of shared clonotypes between healthy human individuals. Overall study results and limits: Clonotypes shared by all four donors outscored non-shared clonotypes in generation probability. It was anticipated that sequencing depth would influence how many clonotypes donors shared. Blood alone was sampled, and tissue repertoires likely differ.

Sequencing was performed with immunoSEQ multiplex PCR; in TCRdb, only in-frame clones are kept and a portion is missing. The sample includes about 580,000 clones, roughly 98% of them seen just once. CD8 cells regarded as naive lacked CD45RO, were positively chosen for CCR7, and omitted terminally differentiated effector memory CD45RA+ cells. Germline lookup yields CDR1 MDHEN and CDR2 SYDVKM. Trimming left V 2 bases short and J 5 bases short, with 12 bases between. The CDR3 has 14 amino acids. The rearrangement links TRBV28 to TRBJ2-5; TRBD2 is a possible D gene (6 bases). This receptor was identified in a man aged 30 to 39 in good health. The sequenced material came from naive CD8+ T cells sorted from blood. The DNA of the CDR3 is TGTGCCAGCAGTTTACCCCGGGGGTACGAGACCCAGTACTTC. It codes for CASSLPRGYETQYF. Using reference TRBV28 and TRBJ2-5 for the parts outside the CDR3, the full variable domain is DVKVTQSSRYLVKRTGEKVFLECVQDMDHENMFWYRQDPGLGLRLIYFSYDVKMKEKGDIPEGYSVSREKKERFSLILESASTNQTSMYLCASSLPRGYETQYFGPGTRLLVL.